This T cell receptor beta chain was observed in a study of PD-1 blockade in classical Hodgkin lymphoma. The CDR3 consists of 14 residues. Per the germline V gene, CDR1 is MGHRA and CDR2 is YSYEKL. Trimming removed 3 bases at V and 10 bases at J, with 16 bases between. Time point: cycle 4 day 1 (C4D1), after 5 to 7 weeks of nivolumab. After autologous stem cell transplantation all patients relapsed, and prior brentuximab vedotin exposure differed between cohorts. Study-wide results and caveats: Those patients who began receiving nivolumab less than 1 year after ASCT had lower diversity, and they were excluded. Reasons behind the repertoire differences stay unclear, perhaps disease activity or earlier therapy. The baseline diversity of complete responders showed similarity to that of newly diagnosed patients.

Remarks on this clone: Its target is unknown.

Libraries were prepared by immunoSEQ multiplex PCR; TCRdb keeps only in-frame clonotypes and omits some of them. The data show around 60,000 clones, about 89% seen once. This chain connects TRBV4-1 to TRBJ2-1; TRBD1 is a possible D gene (5 bases). This specimen was peripheral blood mononuclear cells (PBMCs), taken before the fourth cycle of nivolumab. This receptor was obtained from a human donor with classical Hodgkin lymphoma. The CDR3 DNA is TGCGCCAGCAGCCATCCTTCCAGGGTCTCCGAGCAGTTCTTC. Translating gives CASSHPSRVSEQFF.